The clone carrying this TCR beta chain showed up just once. In the original workflow: Estimated nucleated cell counts came from reference gene primer amplification. Generated by immunoSEQ multiplex PCR, the TCRdb table keeps only in-frame clones and is missing some. That table supplies the V and J calls and clone size; D and trimming were determined from the DNA. Of around 310,000 clones listed, about 91% are singletons. This entry comes from a study of blood T cell repertoires in COVID-19. Per the germline V gene, CDR1 is SGHDT and CDR2 is YYEEEE. This CDR3 spans 14 amino acids. Trimming left V 4 bases short and J 0 bases short, with 10 bases between.

The receptor's source is a middle-aged woman who had recovered from COVID-19. The V call is TRBV5-6, the J call TRBJ2-5; D might be TRBD1 (5 bases). Sequencing was done on a sample of PBMCs or T cells enriched from blood (not recorded which). The CDR3 bases are TGTGCCAGCAGCCTCGGACACAACCAAGAGACCCAGTACTTC. This codes for CASSLGHNQETQYF. The variable domain in full, completed from reference TRBV5-6 and TRBJ2-5, reads DAGVTQSPTHLIKTRGQQVTLRCSPKSGHDTVSWYQQALGQGPQFIFQYYEEEERQRGNFPDRFSGHQFPNYSSELNVNALLLGDSALYLCASSLGHNQETQYFGPGTRLLVL.